Below are 19 T cell receptor beta chains sequenced from a single sample in a study of OX40 agonist ivuxolimab in advanced cancers. The repertoire was sequenced with immunoSEQ multiplex PCR; TCRdb's copy has only in-frame clones and lacks some. The data hold some 70,000 clones, with 70% to 85% observed a single time. Sample: CD4+ or CD8+ T cells sorted from blood, taken in a trial of the OX40 agonist ivuxolimab. The receptor set was obtained from an adult with an advanced solid tumor such as melanoma, head and neck, liver or kidney cancer.

This rearrangement joins TRBV6-1 to TRBJ2-7, with D perhaps TRBD2 (5 bases). CDR3 size: 15 residues. From germline, CDR1 is MNHNS and CDR2 SASEGT. Trimming removed 5 bases at V and 7 bases at J, with 21 bases between. The CDR3 reads CASSPILRRAEEQYF. CDR3 sequence (DNA): TGTGCCAGCAGTCCGATTTTGCGGCGGGCGGAGGAGCAGTACTTC.

V gene TRBV7-2 combines with J gene TRBJ2-5; 11 bases line up with TRBD2. V lost 3 bases, J lost 4 bases, and 4 bases stayed unmatched. This CDR3 comprises 15 residues. CDR1 and CDR2 from the germline V gene are SGHTA and FQGNSA. The CDR3 spells CASSFSGGEGETQYF. In nucleotides, the CDR3 is TGTGCCAGCAGCTTTAGCGGGGGGGAAGGAGAGACCCAGTACTTC.

The chain is built from TRBV4-3 and TRBJ1-4; TRBD1 matches 8 bases. CDR1 and CDR2 (germline): LGHNA, YSLEER. The CDR3 sequence is 13 residues long. V lost 3 bases and J lost 10; bases outside the gene matches: 4. The CDR3: CASSQEQGVKLFF. The CDR3 DNA reads TGCGCCAGCAGCCAGGAACAGGGGGTAAAACTGTTTTTT.

This clone was picked up a small number of times. This chain joins TRBV29-1 and TRBJ2-5; 10 nucleotides match TRBD2. Per the germline V gene, CDR1 is SQVTM and CDR2 is ANQGSEA. This CDR3 spans 13 amino acids. With 7 bases clipped from V and 5 bases from J, the junction kept 7 bases outside the gene matches. The CDR3 sequence is CSAQRGGVETQYF. The CDR3 coding sequence is TGCAGCGCACAGCGGGGGGGCGTGGAGACCCAGTACTTC.

This chain joins TRBV13 and TRBJ2-3; tentatively, D is TRBD2 (5 bases). Trimming took off 5 bases at V and 1 base at J, with 7 bases between the two ends. The germline V gene has CDR1 PRHDT and CDR2 FYEKMQ (reference sequence). The CDR3 runs to 13 residues. The CDR3 sequence is CASSPRGTDTQYF. The CDR3, as DNA: TGTGCCAGCAGCCCGAGGGGCACAGATACGCAGTATTTT.

This clone was observed a single time. In DNA form, the CDR3 reads TGTGCCAGTACGGGACAGAACACTGAAGCTTTCTTT. Protein: CASTGQNTEAFF. The V and J genes are TRBV5-4 and TRBJ1-1, with D possibly matching TRBD1 (6 bases). The CDR3 is made up of 12 amino acids. V lost 8 bases and J lost 1, with 9 bases in between. Germline loops: CDR1 SGHNT, CDR2 YYREEE (reference sequence).

The gene calls are TRBV5-1 and TRBJ2-5, with a possible D match to TRBD1 (6 bases). The CDR3 is 14 residues long. V lost 4 bases, J lost 3 bases, and 13 bases lay in between. Germline-derived CDR1 and CDR2 are SGHRS and YFSETQ. CDR3 DNA: TGCGCCAGCAGCATCCAGGGGAGAGAAGAGACCCAGTACTTC. As protein: CASSIQGREETQYF.

The J gene is TRBJ1-5, the V gene TRBV23-1; D is undetermined. TRBV23-1 is identified as an open reading frame with a role that is uncertain. V was trimmed by 4 bases and J by 0 bases, leaving 10 bases between them. The CDR3 loop spans 15 amino acids. The CDR3 region has the DNA TGCGCCAGCAGTCGCCACCCGTTTAGCAATCAGCCCCAGCATTTT. Amino acids: CASSRHPFSNQPQHF.

The chain employs TRBV9 and TRBJ1-3, with 10 bases matching TRBD1. Germline V gene sequence: CDR1 SGDLS, CDR2 YYNGEE. With V trimmed by 4 bases and J by 1 base, 8 bases remained unmatched. The CDR3 is 17 residues long. The CDR3 bases are TGTGCCAGCAGCTTGACAGGGGGCATCGGATCTGGAAACACCATATATTTT. This translates into CASSLTGGIGSGNTIYF. Together with reference TRBV9 and TRBJ1-3, the CDR3 gives the full variable domain: DSGVTQTPKHLITATGQRVTLRCSPRSGDLSVYWYQQSLDQGLQFLIQYYNGEERAKGNILERFSAQQFPDLHSELNLSSLELGDSALYFCASSLTGGIGSGNTIYFGEGSWLTVV.

This rearrangement joins TRBV7-7 to TRBJ2-1, with 7 bases aligning to TRBD1. The CDR3 is 14 amino acids. Looked up from germline, CDR1 is SSHAT and CDR2 is FNYEAQ (reference sequence). J gave up 6 bases and V 5 bases, and 7 bases lay outside the gene matches. This CDR3 reads CASSRQGLSNEQFF. DNA of the CDR3: TGTGCCAGCAGCCGACAGGGCTTGAGCAATGAGCAGTTCTTC.

V usage is TRBV11-2 and J usage is TRBJ2-7; either TRBD1 or TRBD2 may supply D (5 bases each). This CDR3 has 15 residues. The V and J ends lost 5 bases and 1 base respectively, with 15 bases between them. From germline, CDR1 is SGHAT and CDR2 FQNNGV. The DNA of the CDR3 is TGTGCCAGCAGCAAGACAGCGGATGGGTCCTACGAGCAGTACTTC. Amino acid sequence: CASSKTADGSYEQYF.

The rearrangement uses TRBV9 and TRBJ1-6; tentative D call: TRBD1 (5 bases). The CDR3 length is 16 residues. The V gene's germline CDR1 is SGDLS and CDR2 YYNGEE. Trimming shortened V by 0 bases and J by 6 bases, and 13 bases separated the two germline ends. The DNA of the CDR3 is TGTGCCAGCAGCGTAGGGGGAAGACAGCCTAATTCACCCCTCCACTTT. Protein product: CASSVGGRQPNSPLHF.

The chain recombines TRBV19 with TRBJ1-5; the match to TRBD1 covers 8 bases. Per germline, CDR1 LNHDA and CDR2 SQIVND (reference sequence). CDR3 length: 16 residues. The ends lost 4 bases at V and 0 bases at J; junction bases unmatched: 5. CDR3 region: CASSTGGGNSNQPQHF. The CDR3 DNA is TGTGCCAGTAGTACAGGGGGCGGGAATAGCAATCAGCCCCAGCATTTT.

The chain links TRBV18 to TRBJ1-1, with no clear D. The germline gives CDR1 KGHSH, CDR2 LQKENI. CDR3 length: 12 amino acids. Trimming pared 4 bases from V and 5 bases from J, leaving 8 bases between. CDR3 bases: TGTGCCAGCTCACAAGTCGGGACTGAAGCTTTCTTT. Residues: CASSQVGTEAFF.

Only one count was recorded for this clone. V usage is TRBV5-1 and J usage is TRBJ1-2; possibly TRBD1 for D (6 bases). Trimming took off 4 bases at V and 6 bases at J, with 16 bases between the two ends. Looked up from germline, CDR1 is SGHRS and CDR2 is YFSETQ. CDR3 length equals 14 residues. DNA for the CDR3: TGCGCCAGCAGCGAAACAGGGTTTCGCGATGGCTACACCTTC. This codes for CASSETGFRDGYTF.

The chain employs TRBV7-2 and TRBJ1-1; 11 nucleotides align to TRBD1. V was pared by 3 bases and J by 4 bases, with 4 bases of the junction left unmatched. Germline loops: CDR1 SGHTA, CDR2 FQGNSA. The CDR3 contains 15 residues. CDR3 amino acids: CASSFTGTGGTEAFF. The DNA of the CDR3 is TGTGCCAGCAGCTTTACCGGGACAGGGGGCACTGAAGCTTTCTTT.

The V call is TRBV7-2, the J call TRBJ1-2, with unresolved D. V was shortened by 4 bases and J by 2 bases, with 14 bases between the two germline ends. The CDR3 is 15 residues long. CDR1 and CDR2 (germline): SGHTA, FQGNSA. In DNA form, the CDR3 reads TGTGCCAGCAGCTACTCCCAGGCAGCGAACTATGGCTACACCTTC. Encoded protein: CASSYSQAANYGYTF.

This sequence joins TRBV6-6 and TRBJ2-3; 8 bases agree with TRBD2. This CDR3 contains 16 residues. Per the germline V gene, CDR1 is MNHNY and CDR2 is SVGAGI (reference sequence). V lost 3 bases, J lost 2 bases, and 7 bases stayed unmatched. The CDR3 here is CASSYGSRGDTDTQYF. DNA of the CDR3: TGTGCCAGCAGTTATGGTTCGCGGGGGGACACAGATACGCAGTATTTT.

The chain recombines TRBV19 with TRBJ1-1; 9 bases align to TRBD1. V lost 7 bases, J lost 1 base, and 10 bases stayed unmatched. Germline values: CDR1 LNHDA, CDR2 SQIVND (reference sequence). CDR3 size: 16 residues. The CDR3 region has the DNA TGTGCCAGTATTGGGACAGGGCAGTTTTCGAACACTGAAGCTTTCTTT. It yields the protein CASIGTGQFSNTEAFF.